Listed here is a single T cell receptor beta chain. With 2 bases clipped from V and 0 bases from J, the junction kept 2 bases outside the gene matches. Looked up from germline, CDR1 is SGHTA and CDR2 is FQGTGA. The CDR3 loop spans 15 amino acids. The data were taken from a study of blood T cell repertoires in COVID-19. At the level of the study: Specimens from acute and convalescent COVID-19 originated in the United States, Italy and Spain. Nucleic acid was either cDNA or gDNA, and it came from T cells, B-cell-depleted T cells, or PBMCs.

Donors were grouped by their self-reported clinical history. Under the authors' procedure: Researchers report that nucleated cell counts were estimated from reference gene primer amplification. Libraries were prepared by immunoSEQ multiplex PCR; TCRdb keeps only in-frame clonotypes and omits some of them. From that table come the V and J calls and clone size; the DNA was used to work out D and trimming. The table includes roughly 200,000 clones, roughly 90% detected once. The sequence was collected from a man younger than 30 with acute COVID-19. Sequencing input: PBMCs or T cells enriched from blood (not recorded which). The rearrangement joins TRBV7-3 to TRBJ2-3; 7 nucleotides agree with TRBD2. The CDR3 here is CASSLVAGSTDTQYF. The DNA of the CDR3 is TGTGCCAGCAGCTTAGTAGCGGGCAGCACAGATACGCAGTATTTT.